The source of this T cell receptor beta chain is a study of T cell repertoires and Cas9 in healthy adults. Turning to the study itself: SpCas9-reactive CD4 and CD8 T cells were characterized for potency, cytotoxicity and lineage. Notes on the study in general: SpCas9-reactive regulatory T cells reportedly mitigated SpCas9-reactive effector T cells in vitro.

As concerns this clone: Its specificity is unknown.

Sequenced by immunoSEQ multiplex PCR; TCRdb stores in-frame clones only, minus some. The table shows tens of thousands of clones, with about nine tenths occurring only once. This CDR3 comprises 16 residues. After removal of 6 bases from V and 0 bases from J, the junction contained 10 bases not matched to a gene. Germline lookup yields CDR1 SGHRS and CDR2 YFSETQ. The sequence derives from a human donor in good health. The chain has TRBV5-1 and TRBJ2-7, with 9 bases that match TRBD1. Sequenced material: CD4+ effector T cells (CD127+, CD25-, CD137-, CD154-) from PBMCs; culture status not recorded. This CDR3 reads CASNVWRTGDSYEQYF. The CDR3 DNA reads TGCGCCAGCAATGTGTGGAGGACAGGGGACTCCTACGAGCAGTACTTC.